This TCR beta chain originates from a study of molecular identifiers for immune sequencing clone quantification. Study-level results: Spiked Jurkat TCR RNA equivalent to one cell was reportedly detectable in around 980,000 naive cells. The sizes of highly expanded clones could be underestimated when identical TCR molecules share a barcode.

CD8+CD4-CCR7+CD45RA+ sorting gave the naive CD8 T cells. This clonotype was seen ten or more times. Its antigen is undetermined. Previously published methods and listed TCR primers were used for the bulk TCR libraries. TCRdb processed the PCR reads anew with MiXCR; each CDR3 protein has one entry. The sample consists of 85,000 to 90,000 distinct CDR3 sequences, roughly 25% of them appearing once. The specimen was naive CD8+ T cells from blood, with Jurkat cell RNA spiked in. The sample's subset: FACS-sorted CD8+CD4-CCR7+CD45RA+ naive T cells. The sequence was obtained from a human donor in good health. Some libraries in this study had Jurkat cell RNA spiked in.

The CDR3 loop reads CASSPDRRLNTEAFF. CDR3 DNA: TGCGCCAGCAGCCCGGACAGGCGTCTAAACACTGAAGCTTTCTTT. The chain couples TRBV4-3 to TRBJ1-1; 7 nucleotides agree with TRBD1. The CDR3 spans 15 residues. V gave up 4 bases and J gave up 2 bases; unmatched junction bases: 7. Per the germline V gene, CDR1 is LGHNA and CDR2 is YSLEER.